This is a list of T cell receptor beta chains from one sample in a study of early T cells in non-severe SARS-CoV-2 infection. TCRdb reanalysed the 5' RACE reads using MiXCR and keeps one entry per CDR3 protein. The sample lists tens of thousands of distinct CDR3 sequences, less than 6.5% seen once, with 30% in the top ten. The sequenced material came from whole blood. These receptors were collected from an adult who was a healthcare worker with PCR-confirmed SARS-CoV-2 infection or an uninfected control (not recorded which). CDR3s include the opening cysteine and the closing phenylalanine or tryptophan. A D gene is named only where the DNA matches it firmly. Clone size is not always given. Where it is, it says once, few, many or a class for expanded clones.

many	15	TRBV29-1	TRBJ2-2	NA	CSGGERVLGTGELFF	TGCAGCGGCGGAGAAAGGGTATTGGGAACCGGGGAGCTGTTTTTT
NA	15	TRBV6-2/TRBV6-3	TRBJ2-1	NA	CASSYSRSSYNEQFF	TGTGCCAGCAGTTACTCCAGGTCTTCATACAATGAGCAGTTCTTC
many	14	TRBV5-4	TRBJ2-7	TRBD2	CASSPGTSSYEQYF	TGTGCCAGCAGCCCCGGGACTAGTTCCTACGAGCAGTACTTC
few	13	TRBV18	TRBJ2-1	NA	CASSPGFGDEQFF	TGTGCCAGCTCACCAGGGTTCGGCGATGAGCAGTTCTTC
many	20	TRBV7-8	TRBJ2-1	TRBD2	CASSLARGLAGTTHYNEQFF	TGTGCCAGCAGCTTAGCGCGTGGACTAGCGGGGACCACACACTACAATGAGCAGTTCTTC
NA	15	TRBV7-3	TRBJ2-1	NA	CASSLNGLSYNEQFF	TGTGCCAGCAGCTTAAACGGACTCTCCTACAATGAGCAGTTCTTC
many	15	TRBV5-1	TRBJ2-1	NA	CASSLFPDAPNEQFF	TGCGCCAGCAGCTTGTTTCCGGACGCCCCCAATGAGCAGTTCTTC
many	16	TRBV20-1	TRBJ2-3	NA	CSVALRGIASTDTQYF	TGCAGTGTCGCTTTGCGGGGCATAGCTAGCACAGATACGCAGTATTTT
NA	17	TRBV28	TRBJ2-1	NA	CASSLGRGVASYNEQFF	TGTGCCAGCAGTTTAGGCCGGGGAGTGGCTTCCTACAATGAGCAGTTCTTC
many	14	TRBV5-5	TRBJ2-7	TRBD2	CASSLLAGGYEQYF	TGTGCCAGCAGCTTACTAGCGGGAGGATACGAGCAGTACTTC
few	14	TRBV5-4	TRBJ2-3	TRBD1	CASSLAWTGPTQYF	TGTGCCAGCAGCTTGGCTTGGACAGGTCCCACGCAGTATTTT
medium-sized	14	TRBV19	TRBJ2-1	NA	CASSSSSAYNEQFF	TGTGCCAGTAGTTCTAGCAGTGCCTACAATGAGCAGTTCTTC
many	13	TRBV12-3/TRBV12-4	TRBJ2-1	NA	CASSWNPVGEQFF	TGTGCCAGCAGCTGGAATCCAGTCGGGGAGCAGTTCTTC
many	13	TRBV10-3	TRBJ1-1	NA	CAINLREDTEAFF	TGTGCCATCAACCTCAGGGAGGACACTGAAGCTTTCTTT
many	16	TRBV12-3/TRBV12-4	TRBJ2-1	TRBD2	CASSLGLAGGYNEQFF	TGTGCCAGCAGTTTGGGCCTAGCGGGAGGGTACAATGAGCAGTTCTTC
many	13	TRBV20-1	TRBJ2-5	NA	CSAQKDAGETQYF	TGCAGTGCCCAGAAGGACGCGGGGGAGACCCAGTACTTC
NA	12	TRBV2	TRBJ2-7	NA	CASSVTGHEQYF	TGTGCCAGCAGTGTTACAGGGCACGAGCAGTACTTC
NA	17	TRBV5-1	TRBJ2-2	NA	CASSLGGSWSNTGELFF	TGCGCCAGCAGCTTGGGAGGGAGTTGGTCGAACACCGGGGAGCTGTTTTTT
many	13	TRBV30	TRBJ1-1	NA	CAWSVRWWTEAFF	TGTGCCTGGAGTGTACGATGGTGGACTGAAGCTTTCTTT
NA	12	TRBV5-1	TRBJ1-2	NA	CASSAVGNGYTF	TGCGCCAGCAGCGCCGTTGGAAATGGCTACACCTTC
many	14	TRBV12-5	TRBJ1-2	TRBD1	CASDPGQGNHGYTF	TGTGCTAGTGACCCGGGACAGGGAAACCATGGCTACACCTTC